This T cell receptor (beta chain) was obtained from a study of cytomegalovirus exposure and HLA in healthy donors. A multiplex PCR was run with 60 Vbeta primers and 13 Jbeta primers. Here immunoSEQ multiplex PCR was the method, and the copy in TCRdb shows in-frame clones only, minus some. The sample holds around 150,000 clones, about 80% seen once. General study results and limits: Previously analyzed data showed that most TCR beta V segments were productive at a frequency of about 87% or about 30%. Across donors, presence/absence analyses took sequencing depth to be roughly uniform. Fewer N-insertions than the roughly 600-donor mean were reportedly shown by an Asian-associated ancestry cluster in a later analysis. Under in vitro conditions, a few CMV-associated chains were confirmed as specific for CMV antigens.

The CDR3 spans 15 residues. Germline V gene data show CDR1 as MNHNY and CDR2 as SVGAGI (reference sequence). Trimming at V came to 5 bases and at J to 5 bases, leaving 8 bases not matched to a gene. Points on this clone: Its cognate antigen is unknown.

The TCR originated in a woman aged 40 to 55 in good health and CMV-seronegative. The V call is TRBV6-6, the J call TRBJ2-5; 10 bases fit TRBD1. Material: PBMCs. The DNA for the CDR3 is TGTGCCAGCAGTCCCATAGACAGGGGGCTCGAGACCCAGTACTTC. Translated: CASSPIDRGLETQYF.